This T cell receptor beta chain is drawn from a study of T-cell reconstitution after alpha-beta-depleted transplantation in children (TCRdb year 2016). Concerning the study at large: The study quantitatively tracked T-cell immune reconstitution after TCRalphabeta/CD19-depleted allogeneic hematopoietic cell transplantation in children using TCR repertoire profiling.

Ten or more counts support this clonotype. It lacks a known antigen. Base qualities are not recorded, but no much larger clone differs from it by a single base. General findings and caveats noted by the study authors: Apparently early alphabetaT-cell count recovery about two months after transplant reportedly relied on only several hundred rapidly expanded clones derived from non-depleted graft cells. The frequencies of hyperexpanded clones fell over the following months, and after one year, T-cell counts and TCRbeta diversity were mostly attributed to newly produced T cells. In some patients, the high TCRbeta diversity seen at day 60 was put down to recipient T cells and intrathymic progenitors that had survived conditioning.

The library was prepared using PCR. These reads were obtained on an Illumina HiSeq 2500. Molecular barcoding was employed in the preparation of TCR libraries, with unique molecular identifiers being used to normalize TCRbeta repertoire quantification. TCRdb cleaned the public reads at Q25 with fastp, built clones with MiXCR and kept in-frame beta chains. CDR3 protein duplicates are merged, each entry listing the most common genes and DNA. Across this sample there are almost 250,000 distinct CDR3 sequences, with roughly 23% seen only once. Of the sample, about 2.5% falls within the top ten clones. The sample's treatment or condition label, in plain terms: allogeneic hematopoietic cell transplantation with graft depleted of TCRalphabeta T cells and CD19 B cells. The children who served as transplant recipients had been given grafts of TCRalphabeta/CD19-depleted allogeneic hematopoietic cells. This receptor was taken from a girl aged 2 to 10 with Fanconi anemia, due to receive a stem cell transplant. Sequenced material: PBMCs, taken before TCRalphabeta/CD19-depleted stem cell transplant.

The CDR3 loop reads CSVGLAGGRTDTQYF. In nucleotide form, the sequence is TGCAGCGTTGGACTAGCGGGAGGTCGCACAGATACGCAGTATTTT. The receptor chain draws on TRBV29-1 and TRBJ2-3, with 13 bases aligning to TRBD2. The V end gives up 4 bases and the J end 1 base, leaving 2 bases in the junction not matched to a gene. Its CDR3 holds 15 amino acids, cysteine through phenylalanine. The read is trimmed to its CDR3 DNA, 45 bases read in frame from base 1. For CDR1 and CDR2, the germline V gene lists SQVTM and ANQGSEA.